This TCR beta chain was sequenced in a study of T-cell reconstitution after alpha-beta-depleted transplantation in children. Study results and limitations: About two months after transplant, alpha-beta T cells reportedly came from several hundred expanded graft clones. High day-60 TCRbeta diversity in some patients came from surviving recipient T cells and thymic progenitors. Diversity and T-cell counts at one year after transplant derived mostly from new T cells.

Researchers prepared the TCRbeta library using unique molecular identifiers, the study reports. TCRdb redid the calling of the PCR reads with MiXCR, one entry per CDR3 protein. The sample records approximately 110,000 distinct CDR3 sequences, about 23% being singletons. Between the trimmed V and J ends, which lost 4 bases and 0 bases, there was a span of 7 bases. CDR1 ENHRY and CDR2 SYGVKD come from the germline V gene. This CDR3 comprises 13 residues. Points on this clonotype: Its matching antigen is unknown.

The chain employs TRBV10-3 and TRBJ2-7, with D unresolved. The source of this sequence is a male patient between 2 and 15 years old who had a stem cell transplant for chronic granulomatous disease, so the T cells may come from the graft donor. Sequenced here: PBMCs, mostly from graft donor cells, sampled 180 days after TCRalphabeta/CD19-depleted stem cell transplant. The CDR3 loop reads CAISGGLSYEQYF. CDR3 in DNA: TGTGCCATCAGTGGGGGTCTCTCCTACGAGCAGTACTTC.